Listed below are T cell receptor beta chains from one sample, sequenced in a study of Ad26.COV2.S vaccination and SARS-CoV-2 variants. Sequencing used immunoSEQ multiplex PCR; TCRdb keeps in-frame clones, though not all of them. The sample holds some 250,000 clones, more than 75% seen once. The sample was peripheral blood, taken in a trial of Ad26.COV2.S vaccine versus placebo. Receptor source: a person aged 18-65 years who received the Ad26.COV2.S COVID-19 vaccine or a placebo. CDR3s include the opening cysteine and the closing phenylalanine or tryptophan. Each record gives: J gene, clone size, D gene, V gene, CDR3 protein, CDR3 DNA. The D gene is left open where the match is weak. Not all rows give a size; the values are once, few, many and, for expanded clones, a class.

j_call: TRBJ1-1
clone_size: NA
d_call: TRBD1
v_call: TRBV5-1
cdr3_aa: CASSLSDRGPPEAFF
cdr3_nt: TGCGCCAGCAGCCTCAGTGACAGGGGGCCCCCTGAAGCTTTCTTT

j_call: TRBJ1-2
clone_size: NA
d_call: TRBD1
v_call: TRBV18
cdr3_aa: CASSPRGGSEGYTF
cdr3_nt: TGTGCCAGCTCACCTCGAGGGGGCTCGGAGGGCTACACCTTC

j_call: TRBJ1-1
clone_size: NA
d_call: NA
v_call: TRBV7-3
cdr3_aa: CASSLMGTEAFF
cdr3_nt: TGTGCCAGCAGCTTAATGGGCACTGAAGCTTTCTTT

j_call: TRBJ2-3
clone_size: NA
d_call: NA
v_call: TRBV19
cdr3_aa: CASSIEQAADTQYF
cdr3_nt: TGTGCCAGTAGTATAGAACAGGCGGCAGATACGCAGTATTTT

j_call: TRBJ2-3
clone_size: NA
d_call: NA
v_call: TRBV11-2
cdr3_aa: CASSFGVQGTDTQYF
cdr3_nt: TGTGCCAGCAGCTTCGGCGTTCAGGGAACAGATACGCAGTATTTT

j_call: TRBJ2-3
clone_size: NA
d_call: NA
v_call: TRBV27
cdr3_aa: CASRESGHTDTQYF
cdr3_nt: TGTGCCAGCAGGGAGAGTGGCCACACAGATACGCAGTATTTT

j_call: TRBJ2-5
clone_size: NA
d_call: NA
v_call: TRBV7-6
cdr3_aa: CASSSGFQETQYF
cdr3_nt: TGTGCCAGCAGCTCAGGGTTTCAAGAGACCCAGTACTTC

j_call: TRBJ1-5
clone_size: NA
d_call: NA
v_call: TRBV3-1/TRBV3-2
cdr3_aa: CASSQSGTQHF
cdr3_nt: TGTGCCAGCAGCCAATCCGGGACCCAGCATTTT

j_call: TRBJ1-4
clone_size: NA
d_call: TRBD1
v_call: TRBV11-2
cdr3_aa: CASSLGMRGREKLFF
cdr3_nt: TGTGCCAGCAGCTTAGGAATGAGGGGGCGGGAAAAACTGTTTTTT

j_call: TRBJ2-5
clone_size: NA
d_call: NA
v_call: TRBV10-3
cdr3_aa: CAISESGRTQETQYF
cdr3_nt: TGTGCCATCAGTGAGTCGGGGAGGACCCAAGAGACCCAGTACTTC

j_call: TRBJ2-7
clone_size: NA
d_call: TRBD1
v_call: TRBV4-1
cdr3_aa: CASSPATGTSSYEQYF
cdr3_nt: TGCGCCAGCAGCCCCGCGACAGGGACATCATCCTACGAGCAGTACTTC

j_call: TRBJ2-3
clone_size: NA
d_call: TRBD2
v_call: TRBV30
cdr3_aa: CAWNEGGPSDTQYF
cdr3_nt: TGTGCCTGGAATGAGGGAGGGCCTTCAGATACGCAGTATTTT

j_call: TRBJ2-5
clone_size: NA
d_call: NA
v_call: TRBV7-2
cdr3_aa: CASSLGVTGRGETQYF
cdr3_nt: TGTGCCAGCAGCTTAGGGGTAACAGGGAGGGGGGAGACCCAGTACTTC

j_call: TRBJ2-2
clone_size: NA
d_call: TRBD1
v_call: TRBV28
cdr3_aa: CASSRTGGKIGELFF
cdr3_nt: TGTGCCAGCAGCCGGACAGGGGGCAAGATCGGGGAGCTGTTTTTT

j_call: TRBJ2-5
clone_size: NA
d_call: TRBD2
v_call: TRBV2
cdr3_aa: CASTGEGGTQYF
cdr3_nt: TGTGCCAGCACCGGGGAGGGAGGGACCCAGTACTTC

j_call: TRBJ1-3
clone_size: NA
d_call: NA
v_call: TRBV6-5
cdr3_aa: CASSYSGVSGNTIYF
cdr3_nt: TGTGCCAGCAGTTACTCTGGGGTCTCTGGAAACACCATATATTTT

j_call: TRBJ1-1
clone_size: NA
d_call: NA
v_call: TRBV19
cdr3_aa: CASRVGGMETEAFF
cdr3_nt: TGTGCCAGTAGGGTGGGGGGGATGGAAACTGAAGCTTTCTTT

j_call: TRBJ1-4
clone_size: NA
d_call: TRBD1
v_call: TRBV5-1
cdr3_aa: CASSLGPTGGGNEKLFF
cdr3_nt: TGCGCCAGCAGCTTGGGCCCGACAGGGGGGGGAAATGAAAAACTGTTTTTT

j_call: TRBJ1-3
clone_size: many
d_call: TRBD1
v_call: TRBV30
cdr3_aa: CAWSRDSGSGNTIYF
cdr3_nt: TGTGCCTGGAGCCGGGACAGCGGCTCTGGAAACACCATATATTTT

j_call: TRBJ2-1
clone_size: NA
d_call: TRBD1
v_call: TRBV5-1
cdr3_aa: CASSPGQAGNEQFF
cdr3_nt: TGCGCCAGCAGCCCCGGACAGGCCGGCAATGAGCAGTTCTTC

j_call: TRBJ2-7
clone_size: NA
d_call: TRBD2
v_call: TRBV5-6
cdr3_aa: CASSPLGTSYEQYF
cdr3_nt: TGTGCCAGCAGCCCTCTAGGGACTAGCTACGAGCAGTACTTC

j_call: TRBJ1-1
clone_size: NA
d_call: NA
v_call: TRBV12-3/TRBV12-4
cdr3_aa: CASSLTPQKEAFF
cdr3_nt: TGTGCCAGCAGTTTGACCCCCCAGAAGGAAGCTTTCTTT

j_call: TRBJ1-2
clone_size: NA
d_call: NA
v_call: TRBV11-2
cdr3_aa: CASSLGRTAFGGYTF
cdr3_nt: TGTGCCAGCAGCTTAGGGAGGACAGCCTTTGGAGGCTACACCTTC

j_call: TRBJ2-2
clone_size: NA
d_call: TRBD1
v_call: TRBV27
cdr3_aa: CASSLGRQGITGELFF
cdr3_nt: TGTGCCAGCAGTTTAGGTAGACAGGGGATTACCGGGGAGCTGTTTTTT

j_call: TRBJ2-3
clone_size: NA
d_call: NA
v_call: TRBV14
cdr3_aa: CASSQVARVGTDTQYF
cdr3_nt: TGTGCCAGCAGCCAAGTAGCGAGGGTAGGCACAGATACGCAGTATTTT

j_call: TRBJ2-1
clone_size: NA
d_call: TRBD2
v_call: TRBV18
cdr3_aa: CASSPRLAGGAYNEQFF
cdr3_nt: TGTGCCAGCTCACCTCGGCTAGCGGGGGGGGCCTACAATGAGCAGTTCTTC

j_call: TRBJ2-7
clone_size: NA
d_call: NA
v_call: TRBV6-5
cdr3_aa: CASGDRFSYEQYF
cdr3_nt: TGTGCCAGCGGAGACAGGTTCTCCTACGAGCAGTACTTC

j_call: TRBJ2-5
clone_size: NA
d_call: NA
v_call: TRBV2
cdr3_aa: CASSETTYQETQYF
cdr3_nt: TGTGCCAGCAGTGAGACAACGTACCAAGAGACCCAGTACTTC

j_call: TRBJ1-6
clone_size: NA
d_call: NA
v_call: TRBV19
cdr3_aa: CASNGRLNSPLHF
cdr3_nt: TGTGCCAGTAATGGCAGACTAAATTCACCCCTCCACTTT

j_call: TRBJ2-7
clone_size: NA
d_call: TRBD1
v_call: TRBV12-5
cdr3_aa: CASGLGTDEQYF
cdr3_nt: TGTGCTAGTGGTCTCGGGACAGACGAGCAGTACTTC

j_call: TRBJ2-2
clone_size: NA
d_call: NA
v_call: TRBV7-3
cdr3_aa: CASSVPTLARGPGELFF
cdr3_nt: TGTGCCAGCAGCGTCCCCACCTTAGCCCGCGGGCCCGGGGAGCTGTTTTTT

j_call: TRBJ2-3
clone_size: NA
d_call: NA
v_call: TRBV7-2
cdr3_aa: CASSNQIGTDTQYF
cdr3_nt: TGTGCCAGCAGCAACCAAATAGGCACAGATACGCAGTATTTT

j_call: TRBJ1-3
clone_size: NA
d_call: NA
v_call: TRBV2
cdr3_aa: CASSDGAGPGNTIYF
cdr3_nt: TGTGCCAGCAGTGATGGGGCAGGTCCGGGAAACACCATATATTTT

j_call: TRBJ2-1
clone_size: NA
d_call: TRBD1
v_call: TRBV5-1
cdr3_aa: CASSAEQGPDEQFF
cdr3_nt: TGCGCCAGCAGCGCCGAACAGGGGCCGGATGAGCAGTTCTTC

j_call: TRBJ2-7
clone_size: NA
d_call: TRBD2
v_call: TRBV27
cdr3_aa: CASSAAGGTYEQYF
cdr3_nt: TGTGCCAGCAGCGCCGCGGGAGGAACCTACGAGCAGTACTTC

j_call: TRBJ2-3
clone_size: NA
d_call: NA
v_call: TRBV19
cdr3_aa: CASSAGDTQYF
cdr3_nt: TGTGCCAGTAGTGCCGGAGATACGCAGTATTTT

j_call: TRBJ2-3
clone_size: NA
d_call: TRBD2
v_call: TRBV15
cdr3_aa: CATSRVAGVSTDTQYF
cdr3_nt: TGTGCCACCAGCAGGGTAGCGGGAGTAAGCACAGATACGCAGTATTTT

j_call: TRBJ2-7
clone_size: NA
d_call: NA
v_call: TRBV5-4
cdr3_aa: CASSLGASGPAYEQYF
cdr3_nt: TGTGCCAGCAGCCTGGGGGCGAGCGGGCCCGCCTACGAGCAGTACTTC

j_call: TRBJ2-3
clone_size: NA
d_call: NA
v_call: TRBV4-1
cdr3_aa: CASSQAPTVTDTQYF
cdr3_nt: TGCGCCAGCAGCCAAGCCCCAACAGTTACAGATACGCAGTATTTT

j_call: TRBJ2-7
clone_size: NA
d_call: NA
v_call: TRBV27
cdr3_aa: CASSSGTQEYF
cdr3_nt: TGTGCCAGCAGTTCCGGGACACAGGAGTACTTC

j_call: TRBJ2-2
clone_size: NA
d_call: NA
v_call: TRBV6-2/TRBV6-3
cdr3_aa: CASSSDYTGELFF
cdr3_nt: TGTGCCAGCAGTTCGGATTACACCGGGGAGCTGTTTTTT

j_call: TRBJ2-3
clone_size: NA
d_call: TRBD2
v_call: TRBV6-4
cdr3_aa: CASSPTSGGGTDTQYF
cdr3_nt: TGTGCCAGCAGTCCAACTAGCGGGGGCGGCACAGATACGCAGTATTTT